A selection of T cell receptor beta chains follows, all from one sample in a study of T cell responses to AZD1222 COVID-19 vaccine. The data were produced by immunoSEQ multiplex PCR, yet TCRdb's version contains in-frame clones alone and is incomplete. The sample gives about 89,000 clones, about nine tenths of which show up once; 11% is in the top ten. The sequencing here drew on peripheral blood, taken 28 days after the second AZD1222 dose. The source of these receptors is an adult who received the AZD1222 COVID-19 vaccine. The CDR3 runs from the conserved cysteine through the conserved F or W. Size values are once, few and many counts, or a class for expanded clones, and some rows have none.

abundance: .
v_gene: TRBV20-1
len: 15
j_gene: TRBJ1-2
CDR3aa: CSASQRAGGNYGYTF

abundance: .
v_gene: TRBV4-2
len: 21
j_gene: TRBJ2-1
CDR3aa: CASSQARAPGGSLRLGDEQFF

abundance: .
v_gene: TRBV28
len: 14
j_gene: TRBJ2-7
CDR3aa: CASIEGARMGEQYF

abundance: .
v_gene: TRBV27
len: 15
j_gene: TRBJ2-7
CDR3aa: CASSSSGTPSYEQYF

abundance: once
v_gene: TRBV10-1
len: 14
j_gene: TRBJ1-1
CDR3aa: CASSEDVDRGYAFF

abundance: .
v_gene: TRBV11-1
len: 15
j_gene: TRBJ2-5
CDR3aa: CASSKGPDRQETQYF

abundance: .
v_gene: TRBV10-3
len: 15
j_gene: TRBJ1-5
CDR3aa: CAISQTGDHNQPQHF

abundance: .
v_gene: TRBV27
len: 14
j_gene: TRBJ2-1
CDR3aa: CASSPQATGIEQFF

abundance: .
v_gene: TRBV5-1
len: 14
j_gene: TRBJ1-1
CDR3aa: CASSFSEGRTEAFF

abundance: .
v_gene: TRBV7-8
len: 14
j_gene: TRBJ1-6
CDR3aa: CASSLDRGNSPLHF

abundance: .
v_gene: TRBV28
len: 15
j_gene: TRBJ1-6
CDR3aa: CASSPGQGVFSPLHF

abundance: .
v_gene: TRBV19
len: 14
j_gene: TRBJ1-1
CDR3aa: CASRLGQGNTEAFF

abundance: .
v_gene: TRBV28
len: 18
j_gene: TRBJ1-2
CDR3aa: CASSLSPGFDRVNYGYTF

abundance: .
v_gene: TRBV27
len: 16
j_gene: TRBJ2-7
CDR3aa: CASSLGTSGRAVEQYF

abundance: .
v_gene: TRBV27
len: 13
j_gene: TRBJ1-1
CDR3aa: CASRPSGGTEAFF

abundance: .
v_gene: TRBV2
len: 17
j_gene: TRBJ1-6
CDR3aa: CASSELAPSSYNSPLHF

abundance: .
v_gene: TRBV18
len: 12
j_gene: TRBJ1-5
CDR3aa: CASSPGNQPQHF

abundance: .
v_gene: TRBV11-2
len: 15
j_gene: TRBJ2-3
CDR3aa: CASSLGTGGTDTQYF

abundance: .
v_gene: TRBV7-6
len: 17
j_gene: TRBJ1-2
CDR3aa: CASSLGQGAFFNYGYTF

abundance: .
v_gene: TRBV5-1
len: 18
j_gene: TRBJ2-5
CDR3aa: CASSLGVAGDPIQETQYF

abundance: .
v_gene: TRBV27
len: 14
j_gene: TRBJ1-5
CDR3aa: CASSRQGGNQPQHF

abundance: .
v_gene: TRBV6-2/TRBV6-3
len: 16
j_gene: TRBJ2-7
CDR3aa: CASSWGVLSSSYEQYF

abundance: .
v_gene: TRBV5-1
len: 15
j_gene: TRBJ1-2
CDR3aa: CASSAGDRGLHGYTF

abundance: .
v_gene: TRBV5-1
len: 14
j_gene: TRBJ1-6
CDR3aa: CASSSTGGDSPLHF

abundance: .
v_gene: TRBV5-8
len: 14
j_gene: TRBJ2-1
CDR3aa: CASSLGQGTNEQFF

abundance: .
v_gene: TRBV6-2/TRBV6-3
len: 13
j_gene: TRBJ2-5
CDR3aa: CASSLSGPETQYF

abundance: .
v_gene: TRBV2
len: 16
j_gene: TRBJ1-2
CDR3aa: CASHVSWTGGVSGYTF

abundance: .
v_gene: TRBV29-1
len: 11
j_gene: TRBJ2-3
CDR3aa: CRPRKGTVRYF

abundance: .
v_gene: TRBV10-1
len: 14
j_gene: TRBJ1-1
CDR3aa: CASSESYSGTEAFF

abundance: .
v_gene: TRBV30
len: 10
j_gene: TRBJ1-4
CDR3aa: CAQGDEKLFF

abundance: once
v_gene: TRBV15
len: 14
j_gene: TRBJ1-5
CDR3aa: CATSREQINQPQHF

abundance: .
v_gene: TRBV30
len: 12
j_gene: TRBJ2-7
CDR3aa: CAWRSGGYEQYF

abundance: .
v_gene: TRBV18
len: 13
j_gene: TRBJ2-5
CDR3aa: CASSRGEGETQYF

abundance: .
v_gene: TRBV27
len: 15
j_gene: TRBJ2-5
CDR3aa: CASTPNGAALETQYF

abundance: .
v_gene: TRBV15
len: 15
j_gene: TRBJ1-5
CDR3aa: CATSRGPAEGQPQHF

abundance: .
v_gene: TRBV20-1
len: 14
j_gene: TRBJ2-7
CDR3aa: CSASRETIHYEQYF

abundance: .
v_gene: TRBV5-1
len: 16
j_gene: TRBJ2-3
CDR3aa: CASVPGSRGGTDTQYF

abundance: .
v_gene: TRBV6-2/TRBV6-3
len: 13
j_gene: TRBJ1-1
CDR3aa: CASSYVMNTEAFF

abundance: many
v_gene: TRBV12-3/TRBV12-4
len: 13
j_gene: TRBJ1-5
CDR3aa: CASRTGSNQPQHF

abundance: .
v_gene: TRBV11-2
len: 15
j_gene: TRBJ1-4
CDR3aa: CASSSLQAAGEKLFF

abundance: .
v_gene: TRBV4-1
len: 17
j_gene: TRBJ1-5
CDR3aa: CASSQSGRGFGLQPQHF

abundance: .
v_gene: TRBV7-3
len: 15
j_gene: TRBJ2-1
CDR3aa: CASSFLPGGYNEQFF

abundance: .
v_gene: TRBV7-9
len: 14
j_gene: TRBJ1-1
CDR3aa: CASSLWQGTTEAFF

abundance: .
v_gene: TRBV5-5
len: 15
j_gene: TRBJ2-3
CDR3aa: CASSLRGVSTDTQYF